These 20 T cell receptor beta chains were sequenced from one sample in a study of a mutant IDH1 vaccine in newly diagnosed glioma. The table came from immunoSEQ multiplex PCR; TCRdb's copy has only in-frame clones and leaves some out. The table shows 56,000 or so clones, with about three quarters occurring only once. Which antigens these TCRs recognize remains unknown. Documented time point: week 5, during vaccination. Each dose of the vaccine consisted of 300 ug of mutant IDH1 20-mer peptide, with topical imiquimod. The source material was PBMCs, sampled from a glioma patient whose treatment included an IDH1 peptide vaccine. The receptors were sampled from a woman between 40 and 50 years old with glioma.

The chain recombines TRBV2 with TRBJ1-1, with 10 bases that match TRBD1. CDR1 is SNHLY and CDR2 is FYNNEI in the germline V gene. This CDR3 is 17 amino acids long. V lost 6 bases to trimming and J lost 1 base; unmatched junction nucleotides: 11. In DNA, the CDR3 is TGTGCCAGCAGCCGTAGTCCCGGGACAGGGGCGAACACTGAAGCTTTCTTT. It encodes CASSRSPGTGANTEAFF. The full variable domain, completed using reference TRBV2 and TRBJ1-1, is EPEVTQTPSHQVTQMGQEVILRCVPISNHLYFYWYRQILGQKVEFLVSFYNNEISEKSEIFDDQFSVERPDGSNFTLKIRSTKLEDSAMYFCASSRSPGTGANTEAFFGQGTRLTVV.

The CDR3 loop is CASSLSRGNTEAFF. The CDR3 DNA reads as TGCGCCAGCAGCTTAAGTAGGGGGAATACTGAAGCTTTCTTT. The V gene is TRBV5-1, the J gene TRBJ1-1, with D possibly being TRBD1 (6 bases). V was shortened by 2 bases and J by 5 bases, with 13 bases between the two germline ends. This CDR3 contains 14 residues. Germline lookup yields CDR1 SGHRS and CDR2 YFSETQ.

This clone has only a few counts. The rearrangement uses TRBV18 and TRBJ1-2; D gene uncertain. The CDR3 consists of 14 residues. V gave up 0 bases and J gave up 2 bases, with 7 bases separating them. Germline V gives CDR1 KGHSH, CDR2 LQKENI. This CDR3 is CASSPPGFNYGYTF. The CDR3 nucleotides are TGTGCCAGCTCACCACCGGGGTTCAACTATGGCTACACCTTC.

The chain combines TRBV27 with TRBJ1-2, with a weak D call TRBD1 (6 bases). Trimming pared 5 bases from V and 8 bases from J, leaving 18 bases between. This CDR3 has 14 residues. The germline CDR1 and CDR2 sequences are MNHEY and SMNVEV (reference sequence). CDR3 in amino acids: CASSPRGGAYGYTF. The CDR3 DNA is TGTGCCAGCAGTCCCCGTGGGGGGGCCTACGGCTACACCTTC.

The table lists this clone with a few counts. The chain links TRBV4-1 to TRBJ2-5; tentatively, D is TRBD1 or TRBD2 (5 bases each). CDR1 is MGHRA, CDR2 YSYEKL, per germline. The CDR3 length is 13 residues. V was shortened by 0 bases and J by 5 bases, with 7 bases between the two germline ends. The CDR3 loop reads CASSQEEGETQYF. CDR3 sequence (DNA): TGCGCCAGCAGCCAAGAAGAGGGGGAGACCCAGTACTTC.

The table lists this clone with a few counts. CDR3 sequence reads: CASSNRGRDTEAFF. The CDR3 DNA reads TGTGCCAGCAGCAACCGGGGACGGGACACTGAAGCTTTCTTT. The rearrangement uses TRBV7-2 and TRBJ1-1; the D gene is possibly TRBD1 (5 bases). The ends were cut back, 5 bases at V and 3 bases at J, with 13 bases in the middle. The CDR3 has 14 residues. Per germline, CDR1 SGHTA and CDR2 FQGNSA.

The chain is built from TRBV5-5 and TRBJ1-1; 7 positions agree with TRBD1. Germline V gene sequence: CDR1 SGHKS, CDR2 YYEKEE (reference sequence). The CDR3 runs 15 residues. The trim removed 2 bases at V and 3 bases at J, leaving 7 bases unmatched. For the CDR3, the DNA is TGTGCCAGCAGCTTTTTCCAGGGGGGGCACACTGAAGCTTTCTTT. It codes for CASSFFQGGHTEAFF. The variable domain in full, completed from reference TRBV5-5 and TRBJ1-1, reads DAGVTQSPTHLIKTRGQQVTLRCSPISGHKSVSWYQQVLGQGPQFIFQYYEKEERGRGNFPDRFSARQFPNYSSELNVNALLLGDSALYLCASSFFQGGHTEAFFGQGTRLTVV.

The genes are TRBV6-1 and TRBJ1-1; possibly TRBD1 for D (6 bases). Trimming left V 7 bases short and J 6 bases short, with 15 bases between. CDR1 MNHNS and CDR2 SASEGT come from the germline V gene. This CDR3 spans 13 amino acids. The CDR3 is CASTGEDLSEAFF. The CDR3, as DNA: TGTGCCAGCACAGGGGAGGACCTGTCTGAAGCTTTCTTT.

The chain links TRBV9 to TRBJ2-6, with 12 bases lining up with TRBD1. Germline V CDR1 and CDR2: SGDLS, YYNGEE. The CDR3 contains 18 residues. V lost 4 bases and J lost 3; bases outside the gene matches: 8. As DNA, the CDR3 is TGTGCCAGCAGCAGGGGACAGGGGGCGACGGGTGGGGCCAACGTCCTGACTTTC. It yields the protein CASSRGQGATGGANVLTF.

The J gene is TRBJ2-3, the V gene TRBV19; perhaps TRBD1 as D (6 bases). Trimming removed 4 bases from V and 2 bases from J, with 13 bases in between. Germline CDR1 reads LNHDA; CDR2 reads SQIVND (reference sequence). The CDR3 is 15 residues long. The CDR3 DNA reads as TGTGCCAGTAGTACCCGGACAGCGACCACAGATACGCAGTATTTT. This gives the protein CASSTRTATTDTQYF.

There are a few counts of this clone. V and J are TRBV18 and TRBJ2-7, with a possible D match to TRBD1 (5 bases). The germline CDR1 and CDR2 sequences are KGHSH and LQKENI. Deletions cut 3 bases from V and 1 base from J, with 10 bases between. The CDR3 loop spans 14 amino acids. The CDR3, as DNA: TGTGCCAGCTCACCCGCCCCAGGGTCCTACGAGCAGTACTTC. It specifies CASSPAPGSYEQYF. Supplemented by reference TRBV18 and TRBJ2-7, the full variable domain reads NAGVMQNPRHLVRRRGQEARLRCSPMKGHSHVYWYRQLPEEGLKFMVYLQKENIIDESGMPKERFSAEFPKEGPSILRIQQVVRGDSAAYFCASSPAPGSYEQYFGPGTRLTVT.

The chain has TRBV5-5 and TRBJ1-2, with D tentatively TRBD1 (5 bases). Trimming took off 5 bases at V and 6 bases at J, with 11 bases between the two ends. The CDR3 is 12 amino acids. Germline V gene sequence: CDR1 SGHKS, CDR2 YYEKEE (reference sequence). The CDR3 nucleotides are TGTGCCAGCAGTCCCTGGGGGGATGGCTACACCTTC. Its translation is CASSPWGDGYTF. Full variable domain (remainder filled in from reference TRBV5-5 and TRBJ1-2): DAGVTQSPTHLIKTRGQQVTLRCSPISGHKSVSWYQQVLGQGPQFIFQYYEKEERGRGNFPDRFSARQFPNYSSELNVNALLLGDSALYLCASSPWGDGYTFGSGTRLTVV.

This chain links TRBV5-6 with TRBJ1-1; D is perhaps TRBD1 (5 bases). Germline CDR1 SGHDT, CDR2 YYEEEE. This CDR3 is built from 14 residues. Trimming removed 4 bases from V and 6 bases from J, with 16 bases in between. CDR3 DNA sequence: TGTGCCAGCAGCGGGCAGGGTGGTAGGGCTGAAGCTTTCTTT. Its translation: CASSGQGGRAEAFF.

The chain uses TRBV4-3 and TRBJ2-1; TRBD2 matches 9 bases. This CDR3 region has 16 residues. The germline V gene has CDR1 LGHNA and CDR2 YSLEER. V trimming: 0 bases; J trimming: 9 bases; junction bases outside the gene matches: 9. The CDR3 nucleotides are TGCGCCAGCAGCCAAGAAGGTAGCGGGGGAGGAGGTGAGCAGTTCTTC. This codes for CASSQEGSGGGGEQFF.

This chain uses TRBV2 with TRBJ1-2, with D maybe TRBD1 (5 bases). CDR1 and CDR2 (germline): SNHLY, FYNNEI. The CDR3 is made up of 14 amino acids. V was shortened by 7 bases and J by 4 bases, with 16 bases between the two germline ends. CDR3 region: CASKSRAQFYGYTF. In nucleotides, the CDR3 is TGTGCCAGCAAATCCAGGGCTCAATTCTATGGCTACACCTTC.

In its sample, this clone was seen a few times. The sample has other DNA sequences that encode this CDR3 too. The chain combines TRBV5-1 with TRBJ1-1, with D hard to call. The CDR3 runs 14 residues. The germline V and J ends were trimmed by 0 bases and 0 bases, with 6 bases remaining between them. Looked up from germline, CDR1 is SGHRS and CDR2 is YFSETQ. The CDR3 DNA sequence: TGCGCCAGCAGCTTGGGGCAGATGAACACTGAAGCTTTCTTT. Translating gives CASSLGQMNTEAFF.

The chain joins TRBV14 to TRBJ2-3; TRBD2 matches at 10 bases. Looked up from germline, CDR1 is SGHDN and CDR2 is FVKESK. After removal of 2 bases from V and 5 bases from J, the junction contained 13 bases not matched to a gene. The CDR3 extends over 18 amino acids. The CDR3 spells CASSQYRTSGGAEDTQYF. CDR3 DNA: TGTGCCAGCAGCCAATACCGGACCAGCGGGGGGGCCGAAGATACGCAGTATTTT.

J is TRBJ1-3 and V is TRBV11-2; no clear D gene. The germline V and J ends were trimmed by 2 bases and 4 bases, with 6 bases remaining between them. The CDR3 is 13 residues long. Germline V CDR1 and CDR2: SGHAT, FQNNGV. This CDR3 is CASSLSVGNTIYF. CDR3 coding DNA: TGTGCCAGCAGCTTAAGTGTAGGAAACACCATATATTTT.

This sequence joins TRBV27 and TRBJ1-4; tentative D call: TRBD1 (5 bases). In germline, CDR1 is MNHEY, CDR2 SMNVEV (reference sequence). The CDR3 runs to 16 residues. The V gene lost 5 bases and the J gene lost 5 bases, with 18 bases spanning the gap. The CDR3 nucleotides read TGTGCCAGCAGTCCCAGTCACTGGGGGGGAAATGAAAAACTGTTTTTT. Translated: CASSPSHWGGNEKLFF.

The chain couples TRBV12-5 to TRBJ2-7; D tentatively fits TRBD1 or TRBD2 (5 bases each). The CDR3 is made up of 16 amino acids. Germline assignment: CDR1 LGHNT and CDR2 FRNRAP. V dropped 3 bases and J dropped 4 bases, with 19 bases sitting between them. CDR3 sequence (DNA): TGTGCTAGTGGTTTCCGCCTCGGGACGGTGGGGTACGAGCAGTACTTC. It is translated as CASGFRLGTVGYEQYF.